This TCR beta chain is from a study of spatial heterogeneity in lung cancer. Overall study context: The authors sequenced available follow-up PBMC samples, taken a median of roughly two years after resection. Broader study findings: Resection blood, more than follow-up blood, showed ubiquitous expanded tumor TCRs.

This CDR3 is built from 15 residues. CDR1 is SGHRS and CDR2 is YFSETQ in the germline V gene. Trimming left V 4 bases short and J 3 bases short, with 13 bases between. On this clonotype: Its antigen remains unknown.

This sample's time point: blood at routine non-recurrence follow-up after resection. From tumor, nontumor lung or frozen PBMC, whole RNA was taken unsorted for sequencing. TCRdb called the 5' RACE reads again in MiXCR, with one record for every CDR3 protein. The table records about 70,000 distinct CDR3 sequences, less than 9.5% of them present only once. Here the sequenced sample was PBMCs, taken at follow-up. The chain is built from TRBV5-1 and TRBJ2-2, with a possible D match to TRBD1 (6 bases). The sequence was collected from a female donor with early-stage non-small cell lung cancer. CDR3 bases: TGCGCCAGCAGCGCTGGGGACATGTACACCGGGGAGCTGTTTTTT. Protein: CASSAGDMYTGELFF.